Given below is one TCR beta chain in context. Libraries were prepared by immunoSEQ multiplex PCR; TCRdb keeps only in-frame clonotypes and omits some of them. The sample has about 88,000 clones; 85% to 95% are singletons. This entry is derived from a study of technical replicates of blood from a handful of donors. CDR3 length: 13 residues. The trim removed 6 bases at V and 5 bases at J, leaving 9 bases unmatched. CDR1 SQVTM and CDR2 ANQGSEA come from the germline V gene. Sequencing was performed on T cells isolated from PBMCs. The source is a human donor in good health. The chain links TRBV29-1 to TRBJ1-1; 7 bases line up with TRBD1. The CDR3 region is CSVRSQGRTEAFF. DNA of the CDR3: TGCAGCGTCAGATCACAGGGGCGGACTGAAGCTTTCTTT.